A single sample is the source of the 7 T cell receptor beta chains below, sequenced in a study of T cell responses to AZD1222 COVID-19 vaccine. TCRdb keeps only in-frame clones here, not all; method: immunoSEQ multiplex PCR. Here the sample spans some 150,000 clones, 70% to 90% being singletons. Here the sequenced sample was peripheral blood, taken 28 days after the second dose of the MenACWY control vaccine. The receptors derive from an adult who received the MenACWY meningococcal vaccine as a control.

The chain joins TRBV30 to TRBJ1-6; no clear D gene. Germline CDR1 and CDR2: GTSNPN and SVGIG (reference sequence). The CDR3 covers 15 residues. V was clipped by 1 base and J by 1 base, with 8 bases between them. The CDR3 bases are TGTGCCTGGAGTGCCGGATTGTCCTATAATTCACCCCTCCACTTT. Translation gives CAWSAGLSYNSPLHF. The whole variable domain, filled in from reference TRBV30 and TRBJ1-6, reads SQTIHQWPATLVQPVGSPLSLECTVEGTSNPNLYWYRQAAGRGLQLLFYSVGIGQISSEVPQNLSASRPQDRQFILSSKKLLLSDSGFYLCAWSAGLSYNSPLHFGNGTRLTVT.

The table lists this clone with a count of one. J is TRBJ2-3 and V is TRBV27; D unresolved. The CDR3 length is 15 residues. CDR1 is MNHEY and CDR2 is SMNVEV in the germline V gene (reference sequence). Trimming took off 2 bases at V and 2 bases at J, with 11 bases between the two ends. The CDR3 sequence: CASSLRVRPTDTQYF. CDR3 bases: TGTGCCAGCAGTTTACGGGTCAGACCCACAGATACGCAGTATTTT.

V and J are TRBV18 and TRBJ2-5; D is perhaps TRBD1 or TRBD2 (6 bases each). Germline V lookup: CDR1 KGHSH, CDR2 LQKENI. Trimming left V 3 bases short and J 4 bases short, with 12 bases between. The CDR3 extends over 14 amino acids. This CDR3 is CASSPQGGRETQYF. In nucleotides, the CDR3 is TGTGCCAGCTCACCGCAAGGGGGGCGAGAGACCCAGTACTTC.

V is TRBV6-5 and J is TRBJ1-1, with a tentative D call TRBD1 (5 bases). Germline assignment: CDR1 MNHEY and CDR2 SVGAGI. Between the trimmed V and J ends, which lost 6 bases and 6 bases, there was a span of 11 bases. The CDR3 length is 12 residues. Here the CDR3 DNA reads TGTGCCAGCAGGCCGGGGGTCCCTGAAGCTTTCTTT. It encodes CASRPGVPEAFF.

The V and J genes are TRBV7-8 and TRBJ1-3; D is unresolved. Germline CDR1 reads SGHVS; CDR2 reads FQNEAQ. This CDR3 contains 17 residues. V was cut by 0 bases and J by 0 bases, with 12 bases left in between. CDR3 sequence (DNA): TGTGCCAGCAGCTTAGCGGTGATGGCGGGCTCTGGAAACACCATATATTTT. As protein: CASSLAVMAGSGNTIYF.

The CDR3 region is CASSVRGHNEQFF. The CDR3 nucleotides are TGTGCCAGCAGTGTTCGGGGGCACAATGAGCAGTTCTTC. V and J are TRBV28 and TRBJ2-1; TRBD1 or TRBD2 may be the D gene (6 bases each). The CDR3 sequence is 13 residues long. The germline V gene has CDR1 MDHEN and CDR2 SYDVKM. Trimming pared 5 bases from V and 5 bases from J, leaving 10 bases between.

The chain recombines TRBV6-2 or TRBV6-3 with TRBJ2-7; D gene uncertain. In germline, CDR1 is MNHEY, CDR2 SVGEGT. The V and J ends lost 2 bases and 6 bases respectively, with 17 bases between them. CDR3 length equals 15 residues. The DNA for the CDR3 is TGTGCCAGCAGTTACCAACCCTATGGGCCCACCGAGCAGTACTTC. Residues: CASSYQPYGPTEQYF.